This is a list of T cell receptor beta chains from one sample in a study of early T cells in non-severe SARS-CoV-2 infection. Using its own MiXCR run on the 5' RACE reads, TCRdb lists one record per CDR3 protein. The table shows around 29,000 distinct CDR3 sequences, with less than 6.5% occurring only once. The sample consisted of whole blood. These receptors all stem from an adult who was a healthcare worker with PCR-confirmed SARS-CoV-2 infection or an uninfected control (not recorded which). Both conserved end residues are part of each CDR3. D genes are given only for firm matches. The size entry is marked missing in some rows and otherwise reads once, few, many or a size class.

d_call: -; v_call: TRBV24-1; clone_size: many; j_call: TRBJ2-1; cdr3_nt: TGTGCCACCAGTGATTTATCGCAGGGGGAGGTTGAGCAGTTCTTC; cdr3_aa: CATSDLSQGEVEQFF
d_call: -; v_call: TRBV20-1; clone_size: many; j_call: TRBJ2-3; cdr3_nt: TGCAGTGCTAGTAAGACAGGCACAGATACGCAGTATTTT; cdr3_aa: CSASKTGTDTQYF
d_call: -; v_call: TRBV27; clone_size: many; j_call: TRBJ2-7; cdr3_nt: TGTGCCAGCAGGGGTGGGGATCATCTAGCCTACGAGCAGTACTTC; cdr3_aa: CASRGGDHLAYEQYF
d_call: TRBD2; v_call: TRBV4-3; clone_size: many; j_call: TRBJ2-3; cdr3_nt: TGCGCCAGCAGCCAAGAAGGGCCTAGCGGGGGGGCCGGTAGAGATACGCAGTATTTT; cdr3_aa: CASSQEGPSGGAGRDTQYF
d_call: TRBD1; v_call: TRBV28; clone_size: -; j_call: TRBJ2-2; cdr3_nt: TGTGCCAGCAGTTTGATACAGGGGACCGGGGAGCTGTTTTTT; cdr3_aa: CASSLIQGTGELFF
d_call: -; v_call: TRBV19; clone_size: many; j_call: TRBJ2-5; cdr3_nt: TGTGCCAGTAAGGGACAAGAGACCCAGTACTTC; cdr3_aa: CASKGQETQYF
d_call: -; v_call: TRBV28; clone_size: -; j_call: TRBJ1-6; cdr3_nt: TGTGCCAGCAGTTCGCGACTTGCGCCCCTCCACTTT; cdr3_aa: CASSSRLAPLHF
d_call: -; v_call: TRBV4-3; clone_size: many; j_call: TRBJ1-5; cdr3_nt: TGCGCCAGCAGCCAGCGGGGTTTCCAGCCCCAGCATTTT; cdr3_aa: CASSQRGFQPQHF
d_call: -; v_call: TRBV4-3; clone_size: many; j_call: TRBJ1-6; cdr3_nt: TGCGCCAGCAGCCCGTCGGGCAGACTTGGGAATTCACCCCTCCACTTT; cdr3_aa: CASSPSGRLGNSPLHF
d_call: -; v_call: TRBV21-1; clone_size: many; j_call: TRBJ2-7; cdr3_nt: TGTGCCAGCAGCAAACCCGCAGCCACCTACGAGCAGTACTTC; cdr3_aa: CASSKPAATYEQYF
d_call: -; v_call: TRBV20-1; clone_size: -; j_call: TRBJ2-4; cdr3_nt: TGCAGTGCTACACACAGGGATGGAGGGCTAAACATTCAGTACTTC; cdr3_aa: CSATHRDGGLNIQYF
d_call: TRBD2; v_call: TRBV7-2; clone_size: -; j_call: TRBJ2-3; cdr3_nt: TGTGCCAGCACCGTGGGTAGCGGGGGGGGAGATACGCAGTATTTT; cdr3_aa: CASTVGSGGGDTQYF
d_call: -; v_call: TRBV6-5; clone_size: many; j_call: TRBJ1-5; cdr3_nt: TGTGCCAGCAGCCTACAGGGTTTAAGCAATCAGCCCCAGCATTTT; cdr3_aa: CASSLQGLSNQPQHF
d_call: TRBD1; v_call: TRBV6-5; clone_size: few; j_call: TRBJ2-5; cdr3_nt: TGTGCCAGCAGCCTCAAACCGGGACAGGGGTCGGAGACCCAGTACTTC; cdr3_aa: CASSLKPGQGSETQYF
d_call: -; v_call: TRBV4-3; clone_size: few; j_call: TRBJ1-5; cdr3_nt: TGCGCCAGCAGCCAAGAGGCGGACGATAGCAATCAGCCCCAGCATTTT; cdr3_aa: CASSQEADDSNQPQHF
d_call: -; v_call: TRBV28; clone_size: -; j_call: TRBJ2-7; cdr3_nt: TGTGCCAGCAGTGTGACCATCCTGTCCTACGAGCAGTACTTC; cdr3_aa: CASSVTILSYEQYF
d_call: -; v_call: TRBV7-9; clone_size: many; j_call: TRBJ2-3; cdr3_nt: TGTGCCAGCAGCGACACAGATACGCAGTATTTT; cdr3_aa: CASSDTDTQYF
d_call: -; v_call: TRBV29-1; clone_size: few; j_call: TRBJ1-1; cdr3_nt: TGCAGCGCCGTAAACACTGAAGCTTTCTTT; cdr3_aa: CSAVNTEAFF
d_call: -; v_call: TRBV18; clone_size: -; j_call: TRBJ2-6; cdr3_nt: TGTGCCAGCTCACCACGCAGTACGGGGGCCAACGTCCTGACTTTC; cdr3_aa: CASSPRSTGANVLTF
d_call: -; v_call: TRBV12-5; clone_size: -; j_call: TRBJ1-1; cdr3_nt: TGTGCTAGTGGTTTGTGGCGTTTTCGTGTGGGATTTGCTGAAGCTTTCTTT; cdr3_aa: CASGLWRFRVGFAEAFF
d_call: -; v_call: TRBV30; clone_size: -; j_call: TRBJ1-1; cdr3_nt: TGTGCCCACGAGGACCTCCGCGGTGAAGCTTTCTTT; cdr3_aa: CAHEDLRGEAFF
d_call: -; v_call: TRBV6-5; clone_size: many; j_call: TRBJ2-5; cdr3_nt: TGTGCCAGCAGTTCCCTACAGGGATTCCAAGAGACCCAGTACTTC; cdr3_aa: CASSSLQGFQETQYF
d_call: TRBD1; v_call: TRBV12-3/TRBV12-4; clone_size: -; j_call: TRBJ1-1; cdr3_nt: TGTGCCAGCAGTTTTAGACAGGGCGGTTTGGCTTTCTTT; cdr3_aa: CASSFRQGGLAFF
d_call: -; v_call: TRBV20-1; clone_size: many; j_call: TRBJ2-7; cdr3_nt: TGCAGTGCTAGATCACTTCTAACCTACGAGCAGTACTTC; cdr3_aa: CSARSLLTYEQYF
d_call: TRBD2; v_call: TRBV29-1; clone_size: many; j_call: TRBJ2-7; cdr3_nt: TGCAGCGTGAAACGGGGGGGCCTCGACGAGCAGTACTTC; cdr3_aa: CSVKRGGLDEQYF
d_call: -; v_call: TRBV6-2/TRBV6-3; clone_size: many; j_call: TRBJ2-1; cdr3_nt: TGTGCCAGCAGTTACGGATTGCGGGGCTCCTACAATGAGCAGTTCTTC; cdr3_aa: CASSYGLRGSYNEQFF
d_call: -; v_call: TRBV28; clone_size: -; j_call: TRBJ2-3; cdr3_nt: TGTGCCAGCAGCTCCCCCGGGCACCTCACTAGCACAGATACGCAGTATTTT; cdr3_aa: CASSSPGHLTSTDTQYF
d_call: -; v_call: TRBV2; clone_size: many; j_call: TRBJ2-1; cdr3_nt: TGTGCCAGCAGTGACAGGGGCTATTCCAATGAGCAGTTCTTC; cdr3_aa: CASSDRGYSNEQFF
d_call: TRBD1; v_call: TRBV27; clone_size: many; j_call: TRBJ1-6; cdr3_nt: TGTGCCAGCAGATGGGACAGGGGGTCACCCCTCCACTTT; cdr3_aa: CASRWDRGSPLHF
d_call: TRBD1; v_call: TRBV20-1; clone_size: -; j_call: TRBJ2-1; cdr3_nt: TGCAGTGCTAGGCGAAACCGGGACAGAAACTACAATGAGCAGTTCTTC; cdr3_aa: CSARRNRDRNYNEQFF
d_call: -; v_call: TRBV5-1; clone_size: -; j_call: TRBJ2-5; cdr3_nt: TGCGCCAGCGGTGACAGTGGAGAGACCCAGTACTTC; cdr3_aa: CASGDSGETQYF
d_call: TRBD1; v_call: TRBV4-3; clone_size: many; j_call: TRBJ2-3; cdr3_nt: TGCGCCAGCAGCCAACAGGGGGAGAGCACAGATACGCAGTATTTT; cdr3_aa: CASSQQGESTDTQYF
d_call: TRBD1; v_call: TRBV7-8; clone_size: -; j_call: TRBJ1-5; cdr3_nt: TGTGCCAGCAGCTCCAGGACAGGGGATCAGCCCCAGCATTTT; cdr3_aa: CASSSRTGDQPQHF
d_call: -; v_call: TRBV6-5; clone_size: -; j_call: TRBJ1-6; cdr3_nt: TGTGCCAGCAGTTTTACTGACGGAGATAATTCACCCCTCCACTTT; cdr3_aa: CASSFTDGDNSPLHF
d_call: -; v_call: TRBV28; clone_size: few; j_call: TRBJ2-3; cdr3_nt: TGTGCCAGCAGTCAAGATACGCAGTATTTT; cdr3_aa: CASSQDTQYF
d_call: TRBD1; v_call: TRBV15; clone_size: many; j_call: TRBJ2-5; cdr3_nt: TGTGCCACCAGCGGCGACAGGGCTGAGACCCAGTACTTC; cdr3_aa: CATSGDRAETQYF
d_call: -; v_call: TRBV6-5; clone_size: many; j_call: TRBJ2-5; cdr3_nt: TGTGCCAGCAGTTACTCGATAGGCGGGGAGACCCAGTACTTC; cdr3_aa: CASSYSIGGETQYF
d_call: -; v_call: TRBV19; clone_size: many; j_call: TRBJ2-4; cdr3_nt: TGTGCCAGTAGTCATGCCTGGAGACAGGAGCTAGCCAAAAACATTCAGTACTTC; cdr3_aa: CASSHAWRQELAKNIQYF
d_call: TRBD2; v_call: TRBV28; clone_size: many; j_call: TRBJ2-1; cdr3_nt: TGTGCCGTCCGATCCGGGACTACCAATGAGCAGTTCTTC; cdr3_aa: CAVRSGTTNEQFF
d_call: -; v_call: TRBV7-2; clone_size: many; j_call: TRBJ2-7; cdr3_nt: TGTGCCAGCAGCCGCAGGCAGGGTCGGATGTCCTACGAGCAGTACTTC; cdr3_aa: CASSRRQGRMSYEQYF
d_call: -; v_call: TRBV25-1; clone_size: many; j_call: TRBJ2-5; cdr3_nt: TGTGCCAGCAAAGGAGAGACCCAGTACTTC; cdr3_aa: CASKGETQYF
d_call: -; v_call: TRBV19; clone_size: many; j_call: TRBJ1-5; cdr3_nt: TGTGCCAGTAGTATAACCCAGTTCAGGCCGGCGCCCCAGCATTTT; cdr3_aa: CASSITQFRPAPQHF
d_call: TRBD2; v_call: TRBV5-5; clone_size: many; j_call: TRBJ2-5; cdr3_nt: TGTGCCAGCAGCTGGACTAGCGGGGGGCCCAAGACCCAGTACTTC; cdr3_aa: CASSWTSGGPKTQYF
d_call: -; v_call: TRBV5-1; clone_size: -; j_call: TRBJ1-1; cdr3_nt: TGCGCCAGCAACCCAGGGAGGCCGAACACTGAAGCTTTCTTT; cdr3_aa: CASNPGRPNTEAFF
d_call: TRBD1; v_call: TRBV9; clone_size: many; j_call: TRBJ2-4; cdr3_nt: TGTGCCAGCGGGTACAGGGGAAATTGTTCTAGTTTGGCCAAAAACATTCAGTACTTC; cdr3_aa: CASGYRGNCSSLAKNIQYF
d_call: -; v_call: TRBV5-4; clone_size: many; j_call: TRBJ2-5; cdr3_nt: TGTGCCAGCAGCTCCGGGACCGCGGAGACCCAGTACTTC; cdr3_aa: CASSSGTAETQYF
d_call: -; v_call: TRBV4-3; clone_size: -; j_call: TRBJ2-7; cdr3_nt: TGCGCCAGCAGCCAAGCGGCAGGGTACGAGCAGTACTTC; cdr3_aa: CASSQAAGYEQYF
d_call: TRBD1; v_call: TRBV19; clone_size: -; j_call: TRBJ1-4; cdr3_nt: TGTGCCAGTAGCCTTCCCCCGGGACAGGGGAGTGAAAAACTGTTTTTT; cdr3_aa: CASSLPPGQGSEKLFF
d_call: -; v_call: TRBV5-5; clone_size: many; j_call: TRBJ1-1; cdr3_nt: TGTGCCAGCAGCTTGGCCCAGACGACGTTGGAAGCTTTCTTT; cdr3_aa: CASSLAQTTLEAFF
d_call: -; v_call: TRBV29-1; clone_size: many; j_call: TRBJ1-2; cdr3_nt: TGCAGCGTTGCCGGGATCAGGGATGGCTACACCTTC; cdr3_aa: CSVAGIRDGYTF
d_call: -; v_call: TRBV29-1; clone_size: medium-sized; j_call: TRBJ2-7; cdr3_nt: TGCAGCGTTGAAGATGGGAGTGGGCAGTACTTC; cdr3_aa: CSVEDGSGQYF
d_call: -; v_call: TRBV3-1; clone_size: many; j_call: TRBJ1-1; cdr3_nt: TGTGCCAGCGGGGAGGGTGAAGCTTTCTTT; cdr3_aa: CASGEGEAFF
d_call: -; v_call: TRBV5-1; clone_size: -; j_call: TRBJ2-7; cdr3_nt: TGCGCCAGCAGCTTGGTTGGGGCACCCCTGGAGCAGTACTTC; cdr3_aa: CASSLVGAPLEQYF
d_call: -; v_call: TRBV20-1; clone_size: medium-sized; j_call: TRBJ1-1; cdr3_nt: TGCAGTGGGTGGAGCGTGACTGAAGCTTTCTTT; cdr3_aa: CSGWSVTEAFF
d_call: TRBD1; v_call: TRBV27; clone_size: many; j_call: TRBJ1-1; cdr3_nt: TGTGCCAGCAGTTTCGGTAGGGGGCGATTTACTGAAGCTTTCTTT; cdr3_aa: CASSFGRGRFTEAFF
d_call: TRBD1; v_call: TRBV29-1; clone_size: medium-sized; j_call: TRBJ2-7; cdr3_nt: TGCAGCGTTGGCGGACAGGGCCTCTACGAGCAGTACTTC; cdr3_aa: CSVGGQGLYEQYF
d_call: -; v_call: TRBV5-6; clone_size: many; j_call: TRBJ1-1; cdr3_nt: TGTGCCAGCAGCTTGGGTCAGCCCACTGAAGCTTTCTTT; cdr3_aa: CASSLGQPTEAFF
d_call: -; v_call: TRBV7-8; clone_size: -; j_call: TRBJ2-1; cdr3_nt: TGTGCCAGCAGCTCCGCCCTGACTAGTCCGCATGAGCAGTTCTTC; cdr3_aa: CASSSALTSPHEQFF
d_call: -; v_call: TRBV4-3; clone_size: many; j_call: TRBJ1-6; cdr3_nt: TGCGCCAGCAGCCAAGTTTACGGTGACACGGGTAATTCACCCCTCCACTTT; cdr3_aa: CASSQVYGDTGNSPLHF